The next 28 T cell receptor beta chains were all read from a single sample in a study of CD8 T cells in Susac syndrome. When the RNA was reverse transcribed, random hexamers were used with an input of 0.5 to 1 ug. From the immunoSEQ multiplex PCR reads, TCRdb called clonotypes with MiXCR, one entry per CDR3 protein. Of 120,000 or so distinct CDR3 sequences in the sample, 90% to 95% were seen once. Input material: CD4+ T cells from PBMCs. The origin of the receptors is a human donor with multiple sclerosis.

The CDR3 DNA sequence: TGTGCCAGCAGCCGGACAACGAACACTGAAGCTTTCTTT. It is translated as CASSRTTNTEAFF. The chain joins TRBV9 to TRBJ1-1; tentative D call: TRBD1 (5 bases). The CDR3 runs 13 residues. V shed 4 bases and J shed 1 base, with 8 bases lying between them. Germline lookup yields CDR1 SGDLS and CDR2 YYNGEE. Complete variable domain (other parts from reference TRBV9 and TRBJ1-1): DSGVTQTPKHLITATGQRVTLRCSPRSGDLSVYWYQQSLDQGLQFLIQYYNGEERAKGNILERFSAQQFPDLHSELNLSSLELGDSALYFCASSRTTNTEAFFGQGTRLTVV.

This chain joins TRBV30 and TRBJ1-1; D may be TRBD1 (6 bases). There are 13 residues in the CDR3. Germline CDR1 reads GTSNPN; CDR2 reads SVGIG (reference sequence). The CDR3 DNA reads TGTGCTCTTGGGAAACAGGGACCCACTGAAGCTTTCTTT. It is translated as CALGKQGPTEAFF. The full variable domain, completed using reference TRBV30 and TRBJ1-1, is SQTIHQWPATLVQPVGSPLSLECTVEGTSNPNLYWYRQAAGRGLQLLFYSVGIGQISSEVPQNLSASRPQDRQFILSSKKLLLSDSGFYLCALGKQGPTEAFFGQGTRLTVV.

The CDR3 spells CASSLRGGSYNSPLHF. In DNA, the CDR3 is TGTGCCAGCAGTTTACGCGGTGGGTCCTATAATTCACCCCTCCACTTT. The rearrangement joins TRBV6-5 to TRBJ1-6; D is uncertain. Trimming took 4 bases from V and 1 from J, leaving 11 bases between them. The CDR3 is 16 amino acids. Looked up from germline, CDR1 is MNHEY and CDR2 is SVGAGI.

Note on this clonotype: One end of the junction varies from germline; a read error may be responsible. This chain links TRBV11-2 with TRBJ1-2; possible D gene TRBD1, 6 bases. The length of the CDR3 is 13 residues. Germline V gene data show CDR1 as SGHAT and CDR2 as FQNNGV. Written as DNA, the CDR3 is TGTGCCAGCAGGTTTTCGCGGACAGCGGATCCCGCCTTC. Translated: CASRFSRTADPAF.

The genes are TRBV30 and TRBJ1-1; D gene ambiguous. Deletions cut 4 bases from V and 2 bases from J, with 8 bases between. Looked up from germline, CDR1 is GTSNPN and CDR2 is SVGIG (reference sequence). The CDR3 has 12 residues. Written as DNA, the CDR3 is TGTGCCTGGAACTTACTTAACACTGAAGCTTTCTTT. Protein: CAWNLLNTEAFF.

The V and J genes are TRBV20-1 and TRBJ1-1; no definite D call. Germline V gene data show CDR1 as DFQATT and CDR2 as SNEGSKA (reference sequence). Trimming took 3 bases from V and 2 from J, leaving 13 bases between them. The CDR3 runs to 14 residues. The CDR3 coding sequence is TGCAGTGCTAGCGTCAAGGCGGTCAACACTGAAGCTTTCTTT. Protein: CSASVKAVNTEAFF.

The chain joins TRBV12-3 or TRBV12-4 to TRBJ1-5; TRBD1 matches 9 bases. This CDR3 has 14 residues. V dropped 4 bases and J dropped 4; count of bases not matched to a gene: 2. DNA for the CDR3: TGTGCCAGCAGTTGGGGGACAGGGAATCAGCCCCAGCATTTT. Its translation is CASSWGTGNQPQHF.

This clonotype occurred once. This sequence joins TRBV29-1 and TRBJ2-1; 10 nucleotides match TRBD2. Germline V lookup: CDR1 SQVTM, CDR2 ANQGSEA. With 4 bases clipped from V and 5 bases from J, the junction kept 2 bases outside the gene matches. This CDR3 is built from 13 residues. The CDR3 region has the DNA TGCAGCGTTGGGACTAGCGGAGACAATGAGCAGTTCTTC. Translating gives CSVGTSGDNEQFF.

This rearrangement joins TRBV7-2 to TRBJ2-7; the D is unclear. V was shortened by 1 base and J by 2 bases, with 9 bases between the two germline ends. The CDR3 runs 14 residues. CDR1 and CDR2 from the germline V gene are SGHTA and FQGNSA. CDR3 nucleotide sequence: TGTGCCAGCAGCTTAGTCGGCAAGCCCTACGAGCAGTACTTC. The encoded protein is CASSLVGKPYEQYF. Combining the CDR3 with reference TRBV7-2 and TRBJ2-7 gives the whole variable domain GAGVSQSPSNKVTEKGKDVELRCDPISGHTALYWYRQSLGQGLEFLIYFQGNSAPDKSGLPSDRFSAERTGGSVSTLTIQRTQQEDSAVYLCASSLVGKPYEQYFGPGTRLTVT.

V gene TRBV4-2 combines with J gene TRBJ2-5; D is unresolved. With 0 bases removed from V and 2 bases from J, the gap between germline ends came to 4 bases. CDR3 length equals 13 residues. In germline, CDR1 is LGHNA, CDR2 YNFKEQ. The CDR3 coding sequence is TGTGCCAGCAGCCAAGACGGGCAAGAGACCCAGTACTTC. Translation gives CASSQDGQETQYF.

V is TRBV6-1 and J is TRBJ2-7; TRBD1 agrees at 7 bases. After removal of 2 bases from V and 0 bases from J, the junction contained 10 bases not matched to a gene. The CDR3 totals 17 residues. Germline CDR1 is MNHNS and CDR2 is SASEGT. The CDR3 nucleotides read TGTGCCAGCAGTGAAAATTGGTCGGGGACAGTCTCCTACGAGCAGTACTTC. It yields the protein CASSENWSGTVSYEQYF.

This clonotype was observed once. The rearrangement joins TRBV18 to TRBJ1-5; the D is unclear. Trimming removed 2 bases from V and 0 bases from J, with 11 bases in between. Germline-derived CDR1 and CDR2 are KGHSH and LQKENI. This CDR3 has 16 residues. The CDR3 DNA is TGTGCCAGCTCACCATCGGACGGATATAGCAATCAGCCCCAGCATTTT. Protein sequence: CASSPSDGYSNQPQHF.

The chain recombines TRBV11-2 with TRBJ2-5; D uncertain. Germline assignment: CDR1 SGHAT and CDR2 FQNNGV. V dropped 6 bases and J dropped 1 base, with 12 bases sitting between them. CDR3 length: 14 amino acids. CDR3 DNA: TGTGCCAGCAGGGCAGTCGCGCTCCAAGAGACCCAGTACTTC. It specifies CASRAVALQETQYF.

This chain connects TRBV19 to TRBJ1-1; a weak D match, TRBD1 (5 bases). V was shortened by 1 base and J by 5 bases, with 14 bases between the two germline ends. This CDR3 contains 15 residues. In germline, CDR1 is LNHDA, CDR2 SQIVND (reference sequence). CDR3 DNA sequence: TGTGCCAGTAGTATAGGCTTGGGGGGTACAACTGAAGCTTTCTTT. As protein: CASSIGLGGTTEAFF.

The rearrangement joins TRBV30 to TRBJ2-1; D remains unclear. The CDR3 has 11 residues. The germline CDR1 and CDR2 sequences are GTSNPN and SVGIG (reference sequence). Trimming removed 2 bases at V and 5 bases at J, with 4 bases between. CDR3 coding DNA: TGTGCCTGGAGTAGAGACAATGAGCAGTTCTTC. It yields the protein CAWSRDNEQFF.

The CDR3, as DNA: TGCGCCAGCAGCATGATGGTGGCCTCATACGAGCAGTACTTC. Its translation: CASSMMVASYEQYF. This chain uses TRBV5-1 with TRBJ2-7; no reliable D call. This CDR3 is 14 amino acids long. The ends were cut back, 4 bases at V and 4 bases at J, with 15 bases in the middle. Germline CDR1 is SGHRS and CDR2 is YFSETQ.

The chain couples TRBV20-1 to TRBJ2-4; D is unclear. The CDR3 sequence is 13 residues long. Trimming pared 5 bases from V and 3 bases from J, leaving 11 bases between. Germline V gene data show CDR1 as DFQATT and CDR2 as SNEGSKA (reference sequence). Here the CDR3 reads CSAEEAGKNIQYF. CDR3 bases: TGCAGTGCTGAAGAAGCAGGCAAAAACATTCAGTACTTC.

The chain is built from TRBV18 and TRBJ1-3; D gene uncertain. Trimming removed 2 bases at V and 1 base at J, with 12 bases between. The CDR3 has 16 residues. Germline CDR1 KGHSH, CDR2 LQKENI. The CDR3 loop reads CASSPFGVESGNTIYF. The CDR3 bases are TGTGCCAGCTCACCATTTGGGGTCGAATCTGGAAACACCATATATTTT.

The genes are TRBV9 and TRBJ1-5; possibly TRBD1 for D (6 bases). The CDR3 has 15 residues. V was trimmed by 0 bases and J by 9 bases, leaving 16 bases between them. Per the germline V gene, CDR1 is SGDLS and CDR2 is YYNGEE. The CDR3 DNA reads TGTGCCAGCAGCGTAGGGTCAGGGGAGACCCGGCCCCAGCATTTT. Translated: CASSVGSGETRPQHF.

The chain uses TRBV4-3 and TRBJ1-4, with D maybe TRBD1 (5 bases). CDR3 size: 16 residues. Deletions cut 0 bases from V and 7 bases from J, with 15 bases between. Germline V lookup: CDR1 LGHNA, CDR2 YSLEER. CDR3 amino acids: CASSQDRPGLGEKLFF. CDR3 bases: TGCGCCAGCAGCCAAGATCGGCCAGGGTTAGGTGAAAAACTGTTTTTT.

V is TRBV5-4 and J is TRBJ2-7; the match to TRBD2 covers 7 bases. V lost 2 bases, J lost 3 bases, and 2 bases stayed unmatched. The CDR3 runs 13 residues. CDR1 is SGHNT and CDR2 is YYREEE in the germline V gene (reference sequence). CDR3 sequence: CASSFPGGYEQYF. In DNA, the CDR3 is TGTGCCAGCAGCTTCCCGGGGGGCTACGAGCAGTACTTC. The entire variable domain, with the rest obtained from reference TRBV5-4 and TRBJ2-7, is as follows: ETGVTQSPTHLIKTRGQQVTLRCSSQSGHNTVSWYQQALGQGPQFIFQYYREEENGRGNFPPRFSGLQFPNYSSELNVNALELDDSALYLCASSFPGGYEQYFGPGTRLTVT.

The CDR3 nucleotides read TGTGCCAGCAGTTTTGGGACTAGCGGGGGGCTGGAGACCCAGTACTTC. Amino acid sequence: CASSFGTSGGLETQYF. The chain has TRBV12-3 or TRBV12-4 and TRBJ2-5; 15 bases are a match to TRBD2. Trimming cost V 3 bases and J 5 bases; bases outside gene matches: 4. CDR3 length equals 16 residues.

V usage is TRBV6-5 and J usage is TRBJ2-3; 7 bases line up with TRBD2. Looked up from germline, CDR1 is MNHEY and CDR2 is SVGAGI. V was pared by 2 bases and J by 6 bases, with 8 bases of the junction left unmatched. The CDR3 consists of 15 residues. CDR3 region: CASSYAGESWDTQYF. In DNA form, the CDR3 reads TGTGCCAGCAGTTACGCGGGGGAGTCTTGGGATACGCAGTATTTT.

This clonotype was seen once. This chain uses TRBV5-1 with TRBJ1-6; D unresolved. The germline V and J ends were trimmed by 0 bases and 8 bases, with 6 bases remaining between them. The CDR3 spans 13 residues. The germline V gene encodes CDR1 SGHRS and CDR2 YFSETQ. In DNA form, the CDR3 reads TGCGCCAGCAGCTTGGAAGCAGATTCACCCCTCCACTTT. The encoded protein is CASSLEADSPLHF.

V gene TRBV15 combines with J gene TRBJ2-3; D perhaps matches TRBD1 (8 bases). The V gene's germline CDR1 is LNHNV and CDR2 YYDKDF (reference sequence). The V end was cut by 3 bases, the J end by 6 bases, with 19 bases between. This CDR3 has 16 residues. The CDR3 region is CATSRGRQGRADTQYF. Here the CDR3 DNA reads TGTGCCACCAGCAGGGGCAGACAGGGGAGGGCCGATACGCAGTATTTT.

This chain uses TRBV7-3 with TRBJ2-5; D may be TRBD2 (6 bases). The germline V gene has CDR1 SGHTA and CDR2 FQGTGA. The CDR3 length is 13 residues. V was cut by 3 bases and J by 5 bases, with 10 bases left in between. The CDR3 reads CASSLDYIETQYF. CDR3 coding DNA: TGTGCCAGCAGCTTGGACTATATCGAGACCCAGTACTTC.

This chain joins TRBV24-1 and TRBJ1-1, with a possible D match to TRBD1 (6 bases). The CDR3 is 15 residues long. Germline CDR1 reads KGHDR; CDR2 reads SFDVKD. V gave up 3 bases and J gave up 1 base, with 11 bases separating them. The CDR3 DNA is TGTGCCACCAGTGATCCGGGACAACCGAACACTGAAGCTTTCTTT. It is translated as CATSDPGQPNTEAFF.

As DNA, the CDR3 is TGTGCCAGCGGGGGACTAGCGGGTCCTTCCTACAATGAGCAGTTCTTC. This codes for CASGGLAGPSYNEQFF. The chain joins TRBV6-6 to TRBJ2-1; 12 nucleotides align to TRBD2. Germline V gives CDR1 MNHNY, CDR2 SVGAGI (reference sequence). The V and J ends lost 8 bases and 1 base, in that order; junction bases with no gene match: 6. The CDR3 has 16 residues.